Listed here are 11 T cell receptor beta chains from one sample, sequenced in a study of molecular identifiers for immune sequencing clone quantification. TCRdb redid the calling of the PCR reads with MiXCR, one entry per CDR3 protein. The table records tens of thousands of distinct CDR3 sequences, 15% to 20% of them present only once. Sequencing input: naive CD8+ T cells from blood, with Jurkat cell RNA spiked in. The subset was: FACS-sorted CD8+CD4-CCR7+CD45RA+ naive T cells. The origin of the receptors is a human donor in good health. Some libraries in this study had Jurkat cell RNA spiked in.

This clonotype has ten or more counts. This chain joins TRBV30 and TRBJ2-1; D is possibly TRBD2 (6 bases). This CDR3 contains 12 residues. The V gene's germline CDR1 is GTSNPN and CDR2 SVGIG (reference sequence). V dropped 5 bases and J dropped 8 bases, with 13 bases sitting between them. The chain's CDR3 is CAWSGLPDEQFF. For the CDR3, the DNA is TGTGCCTGGTCGGGACTCCCGGATGAGCAGTTCTTC.

This clonotype was counted ten times or more. CDR3 DNA: TGTGCCAGCAATGACGAGTGGCCCCAGCATTTT. Translation: CASNDEWPQHF. The V call is TRBV6-6, the J call TRBJ1-5; D gene unclear. This CDR3 comprises 11 residues. Deletions cut 7 bases from V and 9 bases from J, with 10 bases between. The V gene's germline CDR1 is MNHNY and CDR2 SVGAGI (reference sequence).

This clonotype occurred many times. This rearrangement joins TRBV27 to TRBJ2-7, with D perhaps matching TRBD2 (6 bases). Trimming stripped 2 bases from V and 2 bases from J, with 13 bases between. The CDR3 contains 15 residues. CDR1 and CDR2 (germline): MNHEY, SMNVEV (reference sequence). CDR3 amino acids: CASSLAAGRPYEQYF. For the CDR3, the DNA is TGTGCCAGCAGTTTAGCAGCGGGCAGGCCCTACGAGCAGTACTTC.

This clonotype was observed many times. V is TRBV5-4 and J is TRBJ2-2, with D perhaps matching TRBD1 (5 bases). From germline, CDR1 is SGHNT and CDR2 YYREEE (reference sequence). The CDR3 contains 12 residues. V gave up 5 bases and J gave up 5 bases, with 7 bases separating them. The CDR3 region has the DNA TGTGCCAGCAGACCAGGGACCGGGGAGCTGTTTTTT. Residues: CASRPGTGELFF.

This clonotype has ten or more counts. The chain couples TRBV5-6 to TRBJ1-1, with 9 bases lining up with TRBD1. CDR1 and CDR2 (germline): SGHDT, YYEEEE. The CDR3 is made up of 14 amino acids. The ends lost 2 bases at V and 4 bases at J; junction bases unmatched: 3. This CDR3 reads CASSLQGASTEAFF. The CDR3 DNA reads TGTGCCAGCAGCTTACAGGGGGCGAGCACTGAAGCTTTCTTT.

This clonotype was seen ten or more times. This chain links TRBV4-1 with TRBJ1-1, with 9 bases identical to TRBD1. V shed 3 bases and J 1 base; nucleotides not matched to a gene: 6. Germline V CDR1 and CDR2: MGHRA, YSYEKL. The CDR3 is 16 amino acids. The DNA for the CDR3 is TGCGCCAGCAGCCAGACGACGGGACAGGGGAACACTGAAGCTTTCTTT. Residues: CASSQTTGQGNTEAFF.

This clonotype was detected ten times or more. The chain carries TRBV6-2 or TRBV6-3 and TRBJ2-3; D unresolved. The CDR3 covers 13 residues. Germline V gene sequence: CDR1 MNHEY, CDR2 SVGEGT. V lost 5 bases, J lost 1 base, and 7 bases lay in between. The CDR3 DNA reads as TGTGCCAGCAGTAGGCAGGGCACAGATACGCAGTATTTT. Its protein is CASSRQGTDTQYF.

The V call is TRBV28, the J call TRBJ1-5; D not resolved. Germline CDR1 and CDR2: MDHEN and SYDVKM. The V end was cut by 6 bases, the J end by 0 bases, with 9 bases between. The CDR3 sequence is 14 residues long. This CDR3 reads CASRGADSNQPQHF. The CDR3 DNA follows: TGTGCCAGCAGGGGCGCGGATAGCAATCAGCCCCAGCATTTT.

This clonotype was observed at least ten times. The CDR3 nucleotides read TGTGCCAGTAGTATAGGGGCAGGACCTTACGAGCAGTACTTC. The encoded protein is CASSIGAGPYEQYF. This chain uses TRBV19 with TRBJ2-7, with D unresolved. The CDR3 sequence is 14 residues long. V lost 1 base and J 4 bases, leaving 11 bases between the germline ends. CDR1 is LNHDA, CDR2 SQIVND, per germline (reference sequence).

Concerning this clonotype: The junction does not match germline at one end; this may be a read error. This chain uses TRBV6-6 with TRBJ2-3; perhaps TRBD2 as D (6 bases). CDR3 size: 13 residues. Per germline, CDR1 MNHNY and CDR2 SVGAGI (reference sequence). CDR3 loop: CARTEGNTDTQYF. The CDR3, as DNA: TGTGCCCGCACGGAGGGCAACACAGATACGCAGTATTTC.

This clonotype was counted many times. This rearrangement joins TRBV5-6 to TRBJ2-7; D may be TRBD2 (6 bases). Per the germline V gene, CDR1 is SGHDT and CDR2 is YYEEEE. The length of the CDR3 is 14 residues. V was clipped by 3 bases and J by 0 bases, with 10 bases between them. CDR3 nucleotides: TGTGCCAGCAGCTGGGGGGTGTCCTCCTACGAGCAGTACTTC. Encoded protein: CASSWGVSSYEQYF.